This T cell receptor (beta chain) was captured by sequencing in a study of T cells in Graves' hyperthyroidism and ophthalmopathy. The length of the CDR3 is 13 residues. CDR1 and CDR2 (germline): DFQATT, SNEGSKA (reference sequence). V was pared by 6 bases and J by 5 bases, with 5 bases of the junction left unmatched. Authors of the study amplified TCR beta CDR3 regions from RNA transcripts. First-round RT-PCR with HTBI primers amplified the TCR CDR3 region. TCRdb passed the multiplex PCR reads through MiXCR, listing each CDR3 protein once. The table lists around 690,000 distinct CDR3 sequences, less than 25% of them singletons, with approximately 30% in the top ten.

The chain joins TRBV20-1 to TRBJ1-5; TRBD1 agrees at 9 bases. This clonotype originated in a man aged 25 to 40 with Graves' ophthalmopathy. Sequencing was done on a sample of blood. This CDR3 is CSANRQGDQPQHF. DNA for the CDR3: TGCAGTGCCAATCGACAGGGGGATCAGCCCCAGCATTTT.